Below, one T cell receptor beta chain is given with its context. Its cognate antigen is unknown. This sample was taken from a study of beta chain features in type 1 diabetes. Turning to the study itself: Investigators examined nearly 110,000,000 sorted cells across all samples.

Notes on the study in general: Naive, central memory and Treg TCRB repertoires seemed to resemble each other more closely in patients than they did in healthy donors. Patients with type 1 diabetes showed fewer VDJ junction insertions and more deletions. Shortening that was moderate but significant affected the TCRB CDR3s of Type 1 diabetes patients in all four CD4+ subsets.

All of the isolated RNA was reverse transcribed, so expressed TCRB transcripts were sequenced. Here immunoSEQ multiplex PCR was the method, and the copy in TCRdb shows in-frame clones only, minus some. The data contain a few hundred thousand clones, around a tenth of them singletons. Sequenced sample: central memory CD4+ T cells from blood. The TCR comes from a young man with type 1 diabetes.

As DNA, the CDR3 is TGTGCCAGCAGTTCCTCATGGGTCCGCAATCAGCCCCAGCATTTT. Amino acids: CASSSSWVRNQPQHF. The rearrangement joins TRBV28 to TRBJ1-5; D gene ambiguous. The germline gives CDR1 MDHEN, CDR2 SYDVKM. Trimming took off 4 bases at V and 2 bases at J, with 12 bases between the two ends. The CDR3 has 15 residues.